This TCR beta chain was identified in a study of cytomegalovirus exposure and HLA in healthy donors. This clone appeared a few times. 13 Jbeta primers and 60 Vbeta primers were used for the PCR. Sequenced by immunoSEQ multiplex PCR; TCRdb stores in-frame clones only, minus some. The repertoire has roughly 130,000 clones, about 76% of them found once; the top ten carry 6.6%. With V trimmed by 3 bases and J by 6 bases, 8 bases remained unmatched. This CDR3 has 16 residues. Germline V gene sequence: CDR1 SGHVS, CDR2 FQNEAQ. The receptor was derived from a man aged 35-49 years in good health and CMV-seropositive. Sample: PBMCs. V usage is TRBV7-8 and J usage is TRBJ1-6; TRBD1 matches 7 bases. DNA of the CDR3: TGTGCCAGCAGCTTTTTGACAGGGTCCGGTAATTCACCCCTCCACTTT. It is translated as CASSFLTGSGNSPLHF.